What follows is one T cell receptor (beta chain) and its context. Its antigen is not yet known. The junction does not match germline at one end; this may be a read error. Libraries were constructed by 5' RACE. TCRdb lists the instrument as Illumina HiSeq 2500. The second PCR ran for roughly 7 to 11 cycles and used a J-beta primer mix along with a sample-barcoded 5' primer. A template-switch 5' adaptor carrying 12 random nucleotides introduced a unique molecular identifier onto each TCR beta cDNA molecule. Each sample yielded at least 2.5 million CDR3-containing paired-end reads. The Mint cDNA synthesis kit, primed by a TRBC-specific oligonucleotide, was used to synthesize first-strand cDNA from all RNA. All cDNA was treated with uracil-DNA glycosylase and then went through a first 18-cycle PCR with the universal primers M1SS and BC2_uni_R. Concerning the study's data processing: Each sample was normalized by randomly selecting 1 million high-quality reads, each carrying a distinct molecular identifier. Instead of being binned into consensus sequences, reads with shared molecular identifiers were discarded. MiTCR, set to a Q25 quality threshold and the strictest error-elimination algorithm, was used for CDR3 identification, clonotype clustering and error correction. A nonparametric unseen species model with Euler transformation was used to estimate a lower bound on total TCR beta diversity. Through fastp at Q25 and MiXCR, TCRdb rebuilt clones from the public reads, retaining in-frame beta chains. Rows are unified per CDR3 protein, each entry keeping the most common DNA and genes. The V and J calls come from TCRdb's annotation, not from the publication. The sample data list roughly 1.5 million distinct CDR3 sequences, and roughly 43% of these were observed just once. Together, the top ten hold around 4% of the sample.

This entry is derived from a study of blood T cells in healthy people across ages (dated by TCRdb to between 2014 and 2016). In terms of the full investigation: In model experiments, template switching captured about one uniquely barcoded TCR beta cDNA molecule for every two T cells. Using deep sequencing normalized with unique cDNA molecular identifiers, the study measured how TCR beta repertoire diversity changes with age. The donors were split into four age groups: young (average around 17 years), middle-aged (39), aged (over 55) and long-lived (approximately 80). To avoid experimental bias, donors of different ages were randomly spread across the sequencing lanes. Using the same blood draw, the study looked at two additional independent replicas of 1 million unique cDNA reads for two donors, one aged 18 to 30 and the other aged 80 or older. Study-wide conclusions, independent of this receptor: Total diversity estimates from one million sequenced T cells were considered lower bounds and underestimates. Observed TCR beta diversity per million T cells fell roughly linearly with age, and a significant reduction was already apparent by age about 38. Observed TCR beta diversity correlated strongly with the percentage of naive T cells measured by flow cytometry. Bulk unsorted PBMC profiling prevented conclusive comparison of naive and antigen-experienced compartments. Because the CMV infection status of the donors was unknown, age-related changes in expanded clonotypes may potentially have been confounded. Compared with the aged group, the long-lived group had more naive CD4+ T cells, fewer expanded clones and increased TCR diversity, suggesting age selection.

The donors were about 40 Caucasian individuals from Russia, aged roughly 6 to 90 years, who were systemically healthy. About 9.8 milliliters of peripheral blood were drawn from each donor into EDTA-treated Vacutainer tubes. Ficoll-Paque density-gradient centrifugation was used to isolate PBMCs, with at least 6.5 million obtained per sample. Total RNA, at least 6 micrograms per sample, was extracted from PBMCs with Trizol reagent. The percentages of naive CD45RAhigh/CD27high T cells were determined by flow cytometry on a PBMC aliquot from every donor. CDR1 and CDR2 are read off the germline V gene as ENHRY and SYGVKD. The CDR3 numbers 14 residues from cysteine through phenylalanine. Only CDR3 DNA is held: 42 bases, read in frame from base 1.

This receptor was obtained from a woman aged 18-30 years in good health. Recombination linked TRBV10-3 to TRBJ1-1; the D segment cannot be called with confidence. The specimen sequenced was blood. The sequence in DNA is TGTGCCATCAGGGACTGGGTGGTGGGCACTGAAGCCTTCTTT. Translated, this is CAIRDWVVGTEAFF.